A single sample is the source of the 29 T cell receptor beta chains below, sequenced in a study of T cells in women clearing cervical HPV infection. TCRdb's table, derived via immunoSEQ multiplex PCR, lists solely in-frame clones and lacks some. The sample table sets out roughly 34,000 clones. The sample taken for sequencing was blood buffy coat. The receptors were gathered from a woman between 18 and 70 years old with a cervical HPV16 infection that either progressed to CIN3+ or cleared (not recorded which).

By frequency, this clone registers medium-sized (0.01 to 0.1%). The read ends 3 residues shy of where the CDR3 ends; the end is completed using the germline J gene. The V gene is TRBV29-1, the J gene TRBJ2-7; the D gene is possibly TRBD2 (6 bases). The V end was cut by 1 base, the J end by 4 bases, with 11 bases between. Germline V gene lookup returns CDR1 SQVTM and CDR2 ANQGSEA. This CDR3 region has 13 residues. Partial CDR3 DNA: TGCAGCGTTGAAGGGCTAGCGCAATACGAG. Translation: CSVEGLAQYE. The full CDR3 protein is CSVEGLAQYEQYF.

With regard to this clone: The observed sequence ends 3 residues before the CDR3 terminus, with the missing tail filled in from the germline J gene. V usage is TRBV12-3 or TRBV12-4 and J usage is TRBJ2-7; 8 positions agree with TRBD1. The length of the CDR3 is 17 residues. J was trimmed by 3 bases and V by 3 bases; bases with no gene match: 13. The sequenced CDR3 bases are TGTGCCAGCAGTTTTTATCTGACAGGGGAGAGAAACTACGAG. Translation gives CASSFYLTGERNYE. The CDR3, in full, reads CASSFYLTGERNYEQYF.

Note on this clone: The missing CDR3 end, 3 residues past where the read stops, is filled in from the germline J gene. The chain has TRBV7-6 and TRBJ2-2; 7 nucleotides line up with TRBD2. V was clipped by 1 base and J by 5 bases; unmatched bases: 4. The CDR3 spans 15 residues. Germline assignment: CDR1 SGHVS and CDR2 FNYEAQ. The CDR3 DNA, read in part, is TGTGCCAGCAGCTTAGAGATTAGCGGGACCGGGGAG. Protein product: CASSLEISGTGE. The full CDR3 protein reads CASSLEISGTGELFF.

As concerns this clone: The missing CDR3 end, 3 residues past where the read stops, is filled in from the germline J gene. The chain employs TRBV30 and TRBJ2-1, with 7 bases lining up with TRBD1. J lost 2 bases, V lost 2 bases, and 6 bases had no gene match. Germline CDR1 and CDR2: GTSNPN and SVGIG (reference sequence). This CDR3 has 15 residues. CDR3 sequence: CAWSRKGAAYNEQFF. The DNA read from the CDR3 is TGTGCCTGGAGTAGGAAGGGGGCGGCCTACAATGAG.

Concerning this clone: One end of the junction varies from germline; a read error may be responsible. The read halts 3 residues ahead of the CDR3 end, with the missing end drawn from the germline J gene. The same CDR3 is also encoded by other DNA sequences in this sample. This chain uses TRBV30 with TRBJ1-3; possibly TRBD1 for D (6 bases). Germline V gives CDR1 GTSNPN, CDR2 SVGIG (reference sequence). The CDR3 has 14 residues. Here the CDR3 reads CAWSTGIAGNTIYF. The sequenced part of the CDR3 DNA is TGTGCCTGGAGTACAGGGATAGCTGGAAACACG. The full variable domain, completed using reference TRBV30 and TRBJ1-3, is SQTIHQWPATLVQPVGSPLSLECTVEGTSNPNLYWYRQAAGRGLQLLFYSVGIGQISSEVPQNLSASRPQDRQFILSSKKLLLSDSGFYLCAWSTGIAGNTIYFGEGSWLTVV.

CDR3 amino acids: CASSQLLTSGSTDTQYF. The CDR3 bases that were read are TGTGCCAGCAGCCAACTTCTAACTAGCGGAAGCACAGATACG. The chain is built from TRBV4-2 and TRBJ2-3, with 8 nucleotides matching TRBD2. The read ends 3 residues shy of where the CDR3 ends; the end is completed using the germline J gene. With 2 bases clipped from V and 0 bases from J, the junction kept 7 bases outside the gene matches. This CDR3 region has 17 residues. Looked up from germline, CDR1 is LGHNA and CDR2 is YNFKEQ.

Worth noting for this clone: The DNA ends 3 residues before the CDR3 does, and the rest of the CDR3 is filled in from the germline J gene. V gene TRBV10-3 combines with J gene TRBJ1-1; 8 nucleotides line up with TRBD1. Germline assignment: CDR1 ENHRY and CDR2 SYGVKD. After removal of 7 bases from V and 6 bases from J, the junction contained 13 bases not matched to a gene. This CDR3 spans 15 amino acids. The sequenced CDR3 bases are TGTGCCATCACCCCCCGGGGACAGGTAAACTCTGAA. It translates to CAITPRGQVNSE. The whole CDR3 reads CAITPRGQVNSEAFF.

With respect to this clone: Sequencing ends 3 residues short of the CDR3 end; the germline J gene provides the rest. The chain has TRBV29-1 and TRBJ2-2, with D perhaps matching TRBD1 (5 bases). The germline gives CDR1 SQVTM, CDR2 ANQGSEA. The CDR3 covers 13 residues. With 5 bases removed from V and 0 bases from J, the gap between germline ends came to 7 bases. CDR3 bases read: TGCAGCGTTTGGACACCGAACACCGGGGAG. It yields the protein CSVWTPNTGE. The whole CDR3 sequence is CSVWTPNTGELFF.

As to this clone: The missing CDR3 end, 3 residues past where the read stops, is filled in from the germline J gene. The chain recombines TRBV20-1 with TRBJ2-3; a possible D gene is TRBD1 (6 bases). Germline V gives CDR1 DFQATT, CDR2 SNEGSKA (reference sequence). The CDR3 runs 14 residues. CDR3 bases read: TGCAGTGCTAGAGACAGGGGTGGCAATCAGCCG. This gives the protein CSARDRGGNQP. From start to end, the CDR3 is CSARDRGGNQPQYF.

As to this clone: With the read ending 3 residues before the CDR3 end, the germline J gene is used to fill in that end. The J gene is TRBJ1-5, the V gene TRBV20-1, with 10 bases matching TRBD1. Looked up from germline, CDR1 is DFQATT and CDR2 is SNEGSKA (reference sequence). Trimming cost V 7 bases and J 7 bases; bases outside gene matches: 10. This CDR3 is 14 amino acids long. This CDR3 reads CSVVGTGEKQPQHF. CDR3 DNA, as far as it was read: TGCAGTGTTGTCGGGACAGGGGAGAAACAGCCC.

CDR3 sequence reads: CASSFGQGVSYEQYF. Incomplete CDR3 DNA: TGTGCCAGCAGCTTCGGACAGGGGGTGTCCTACGAG. V usage is TRBV7-9 and J usage is TRBJ2-7, with 10 bases aligning to TRBD1. The read comes to an end 3 residues before the CDR3 does, leaving the germline J gene to fill in the end. CDR1 and CDR2 (germline): SEHNR, FQNEAQ (reference sequence). This CDR3 is 15 amino acids long. V lost 3 bases to trimming and J lost 1 base; unmatched junction nucleotides: 3. Filled out from reference TRBV7-9 and TRBJ2-7, the complete variable domain reads DTGVSQNPRHKITKRGQNVTFRCDPISEHNRLYWYRQTLGQGPEFLTYFQNEAQLEKSRLLSDRFSAERPKGSFSTLEIQRTEQGDSAMYLCASSFGQGVSYEQYFGPGTRLTVT.

With respect to this clone: The read halts 3 residues ahead of the CDR3 end, with the missing end drawn from the germline J gene. This chain connects TRBV20-1 to TRBJ1-2; weak D call: TRBD1 (6 bases). The CDR3 is 12 amino acids. The germline V gene has CDR1 DFQATT and CDR2 SNEGSKA (reference sequence). The DNA read from the CDR3 is TGCAGTGCTCGGGCAGGGGTATGGAGA. Translation gives CSARAGVWR. The CDR3 in its entirety is CSARAGVWRYTF.

About this clone: The CDR3 extends 3 residues past the end of the read, so its final part is completed from the germline J gene. The chain recombines TRBV10-3 with TRBJ1-4; 9 bases are shared with TRBD1. Germline trimming cut 3 bases from V and 7 bases from J; bases unmatched to any gene: 3. Germline CDR1 ENHRY, CDR2 SYGVKD. The CDR3 totals 14 residues. The CDR3 spells CAISDQTGGEKLFF. The sequenced part of the CDR3 DNA is TGTGCCATCAGTGATCAGACAGGGGGTGAAAAA.

About this clone: Read data end 3 residues before the CDR3 end; the end is taken from the germline J gene. The chain joins TRBV7-6 to TRBJ1-2; possibly TRBD1 for D (5 bases). Germline CDR1 is SGHVS and CDR2 is FNYEAQ. The V and J ends lost 5 bases and 5 bases respectively, with 18 bases between them. The CDR3 is 15 residues long. CDR3 residues: CASSPQPTGGYGYTF. CDR3 DNA (partial): TGTGCCAGCAGCCCCCAGCCCACAGGAGGGTATGGC.

In regard to this clone: The CDR3 end lies 3 residues beyond the end of the read and is filled in from the germline J gene. V gene TRBV30 combines with J gene TRBJ2-4, with a possible D match to TRBD2 (5 bases). Per germline, CDR1 GTSNPN and CDR2 SVGIG (reference sequence). CDR3 size: 13 residues. CDR3 bases read: TGTGCCTGGATAGGACGCGGCAGTGCGGGT. Amino acids: CAWIGRGSAG. The CDR3 in its entirety is CAWIGRGSAGQYF.

On this clone: The read ends 3 residues early relative to the CDR3; the germline J gene fills the gap. The V call is TRBV20-1, the J call TRBJ2-3, with a weak D call TRBD2 (6 bases). The length of the CDR3 is 14 residues. The V and J ends lost 2 bases and 0 bases respectively, with 9 bases between them. Germline V gene sequence: CDR1 DFQATT, CDR2 SNEGSKA (reference sequence). CDR3 amino acids: CSARPAGSTDTQYF. The CDR3 DNA, read in part, is TGCAGTGCTAGACCCGCGGGAAGCACAGATACG.

Comment on this clone: The CDR3 goes on 3 residues after the read ends, and that part is filled in from the germline J gene. The chain uses TRBV30 and TRBJ1-4; 7 bases agree with TRBD1. The germline gives CDR1 GTSNPN, CDR2 SVGIG (reference sequence). The V segment lost 4 bases and the J segment 3 bases; nucleotides outside the gene matches: 5. CDR3 length: 14 amino acids. The DNA read from the CDR3 is TGTGCCTGGAAACACGGGACAGCTAATGAAAAA. It translates to CAWKHGTANEK. The full CDR3 sequence reads CAWKHGTANEKLFF.

The CDR3 DNA, read in part, is TGCGCCAGCAGCCTGTGGCCCTCAACTAATGAAAAA. Amino acids: CASSLWPSTNEK. The whole CDR3 is CASSLWPSTNEKLFF. This chain connects TRBV4-1 to TRBJ1-4; unclear D gene. The read halts 3 residues ahead of the CDR3 end, with the missing end drawn from the germline J gene. CDR1 and CDR2 (germline): MGHRA, YSYEKL. This CDR3 region has 15 residues. V lost 4 bases and J 0 bases, leaving 9 bases between the germline ends.

As to this clone: The read gets to within 3 residues of the CDR3 end, and the germline J gene fills in the rest. The chain has TRBV20-1 and TRBJ2-5; no clear D. Trimming took 3 bases from V and 2 from J, leaving 16 bases between them. This CDR3 is built from 15 residues. Germline-derived CDR1 and CDR2 are DFQATT and SNEGSKA (reference sequence). CDR3 DNA (partial): TGCAGTGCTAGTGGGCTCGATTCAGCTCAAGAGACC. This gives the protein CSASGLDSAQET. The entire CDR3 sequence reads CSASGLDSAQETQYF.

Notes on this clone: The read halts 3 residues ahead of the CDR3 end, with the missing end drawn from the germline J gene. V gene TRBV30 combines with J gene TRBJ2-4, with TRBD2 as a possible D gene (5 bases). This CDR3 comprises 14 residues. Germline values: CDR1 GTSNPN, CDR2 SVGIG (reference sequence). Partial CDR3 DNA: TGTGCCTGGAGTCGCGAGTGGGGTGACTATGGT. Its translation is CAWSREWGDYG. The whole CDR3 sequence reads CAWSREWGDYGQYF.

For this clone: With the read ending 3 residues before the CDR3 end, the germline J gene is used to fill in that end. J is TRBJ2-3 and V is TRBV18; TRBD2 might be the D (6 bases). CDR1 KGHSH and CDR2 LQKENI come from the germline V gene. The CDR3 is made up of 14 amino acids. This CDR3 is CASSPAGRQETQYF. Partial CDR3 DNA: TGTGCCAGCTCACCGGCGGGGCGGCAAGAGACG.

Note on this clone: The CDR3 extends 3 residues past the end of the read, so its final part is completed from the germline J gene. The rearrangement links TRBV5-1 to TRBJ2-1; possible D gene TRBD1, 6 bases. Germline V gene lookup returns CDR1 SGHRS and CDR2 YFSETQ. This CDR3 has 14 residues. V was clipped by 2 bases and J by 8 bases, with 14 bases between them. Partial CDR3 DNA: TGCGCCAGCAGCTTTCAAGGTTGGGGGCATGAG. Encoded protein: CASSFQGWGHE. The full-length CDR3 reads as CASSFQGWGHEQFF.

Concerning this clone itself: The read is 3 residues too short to cover the CDR3 end, so that end is filled in from the germline J gene. The V and J genes are TRBV19 and TRBJ1-1; 8 nucleotides agree with TRBD1. There are 13 residues in the CDR3. From germline, CDR1 is LNHDA and CDR2 SQIVND (reference sequence). CDR3 amino acids: CASSRAGGTEAFF. CDR3 DNA, as far as it was read: TGTGCCAGTAGTAGAGCAGGGGGCACGGAA.

On this clone: The missing CDR3 end, 3 residues past where the read stops, is filled in from the germline J gene. The rearrangement uses TRBV7-9 and TRBJ2-7; 9 bases are a match to TRBD1. V was clipped by 5 bases and J by 0 bases; unmatched bases: 5. The germline V gene has CDR1 SEHNR and CDR2 FQNEAQ (reference sequence). This CDR3 is 15 amino acids long. The CDR3 DNA, read in part, is TGTGCCAGCAGCGTGGGGACAGGGAGCTCCTACGAG. It translates to CASSVGTGSSYE. The whole CDR3 protein is CASSVGTGSSYEQYF.

Note on this clone: The sequenced fragment ends 3 residues before the CDR3 boundary, so the rest is inferred from the germline J gene. The rearrangement joins TRBV5-6 to TRBJ2-7, with 7 bases identical to TRBD1. Germline CDR1 reads SGHDT; CDR2 reads YYEEEE. Losses at the gene ends were 4 bases for V and 6 bases for J; bases not matched to a gene: 10. The CDR3 is 14 residues long. CDR3 sequence reads: CASSRFRQGPEQYF. CDR3 DNA, as far as it was read: TGTGCCAGCAGCCGATTCAGACAGGGACCCGAG.

Details on this clone: The read halts 3 residues ahead of the CDR3 end, with the missing end drawn from the germline J gene. This chain connects TRBV6-2 or TRBV6-3 to TRBJ1-1, with D possibly TRBD1 on 5 matching bases. The CDR3 length is 15 residues. The germline V and J ends were trimmed by 1 base and 3 bases, with 12 bases remaining between them. Per the germline V gene, CDR1 is MNHEY and CDR2 is SVGEGT. The covered CDR3 bases are TGTGCCAGCAGTTACTTTTCCGGGGGGGACACTGAA. Protein product: CASSYFSGGDTE. The full CDR3 sequence reads CASSYFSGGDTEAFF.

A note on this clone: The read ends 3 residues early relative to the CDR3; the germline J gene fills the gap. The gene calls are TRBV30 and TRBJ1-3; no definite D call. V shed 0 bases and J shed 4 bases, with 13 bases lying between them. Germline-derived CDR1 and CDR2 are GTSNPN and SVGIG (reference sequence). The CDR3 spans 15 residues. The CDR3 sequence is CAWSVLGSMGNTIYF. The part of the CDR3 DNA that was read is TGTGCCTGGAGTGTCTTAGGGTCGATGGGAAACACC.

Regarding this clone: The read stops 3 residues short of the end of the CDR3; the missing end is completed from the germline J gene. The chain is built from TRBV7-9 and TRBJ1-2, with a tentative D call TRBD1 (5 bases). In germline, CDR1 is SEHNR, CDR2 FQNEAQ (reference sequence). The CDR3 covers 13 residues. This CDR3 is CASSLSSGDTYTF. The sequenced CDR3 bases are TGTGCCAGCAGCTTAAGTTCGGGGGATACC. Looking up the rest from reference TRBV7-9 and TRBJ1-2 gives the full variable domain: DTGVSQNPRHKITKRGQNVTFRCDPISEHNRLYWYRQTLGQGPEFLTYFQNEAQLEKSRLLSDRFSAERPKGSFSTLEIQRTEQGDSAMYLCASSLSSGDTYTFGSGTRLTVV.

This clone is labeled medium-sized based on frequency. CDR3 DNA (partial): TGTGCCAGCAGCCAACAAACTACAGATACG. It specifies CASSQQTTDT. The full CDR3 is CASSQQTTDTQYF. This chain joins TRBV14 and TRBJ2-3; D is uncertain. The sequenced fragment ends 3 residues before the CDR3 boundary, so the rest is inferred from the germline J gene. Germline CDR1 SGHDN, CDR2 FVKESK. The CDR3 runs 13 residues. V lost 2 bases to trimming and J lost 3 bases, with 6 bases between them.